Described below is a single T cell receptor (beta chain) sequence and its context. Its antigen is currently unknown. The data belong to a study of STAT5B mutations in CD4+ large granular lymphocyte leukemia. Overall study results and limits: TRBV06-family usage was enriched in top patient clones (8/27) versus controls (2/35).

Per germline, CDR1 KGHSH and CDR2 LQKENI. Deletions cut 3 bases from V and 0 bases from J, with 15 bases between. The length of the CDR3 is 17 residues. Sequencing was at survey level. As originally analysed: The detection floor for productive clonotype frequency was 2.59 x 10-5. The data were produced by immunoSEQ multiplex PCR, yet TCRdb's version contains in-frame clones alone and is incomplete. V, J and clone size were drawn from that table, and D and trimming were deduced from the DNA. The table has tens of thousands of clones, 65% to 85% seen once. Specimen: CD4+ T cells from blood buffy coats. This chain joins TRBV18 and TRBJ1-5; weak D call: TRBD1 (6 bases). The sequence came from a human donor in good health. CDR3 sequence: CASSPARTVNSNQPQHF. The CDR3 nucleotides read TGTGCCAGCTCACCTGCTCGGACAGTTAATAGCAATCAGCCCCAGCATTTT.